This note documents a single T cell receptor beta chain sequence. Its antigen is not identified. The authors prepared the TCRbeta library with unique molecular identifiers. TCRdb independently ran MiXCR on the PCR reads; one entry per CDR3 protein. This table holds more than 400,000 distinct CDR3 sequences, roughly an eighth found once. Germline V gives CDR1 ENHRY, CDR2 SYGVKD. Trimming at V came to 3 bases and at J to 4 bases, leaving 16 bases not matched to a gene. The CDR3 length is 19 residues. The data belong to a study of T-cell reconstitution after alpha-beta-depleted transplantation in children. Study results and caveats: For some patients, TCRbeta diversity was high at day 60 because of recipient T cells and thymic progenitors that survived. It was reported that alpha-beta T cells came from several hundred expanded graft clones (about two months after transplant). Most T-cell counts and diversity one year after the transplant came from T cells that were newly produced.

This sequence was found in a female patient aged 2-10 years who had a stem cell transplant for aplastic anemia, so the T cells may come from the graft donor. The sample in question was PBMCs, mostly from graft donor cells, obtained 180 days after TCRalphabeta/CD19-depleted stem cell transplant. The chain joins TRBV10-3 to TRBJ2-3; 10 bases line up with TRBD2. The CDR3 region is CAISEGGRRSSGSPDTQYF. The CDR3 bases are TGTGCCATCAGTGAAGGGGGGCGAAGGTCTAGCGGGAGCCCAGATACGCAGTATTTT.